Sequencing of this T cell receptor beta chain was carried out in a study of regulatory T cells in long-lasting Graves disease. Regarding the study as a whole: Among persistent patients, a larger number of public clonotypes were shared (roughly 2,700) than among newly diagnosed patients (more than 850).

Germline loops: CDR1 MDHEN, CDR2 SYDVKM. The CDR3 is 14 amino acids. TCR beta libraries were built with iRepertoire HTBI primers and Arm-PCR of CDR3 regions. TCRdb processed the multiplex PCR reads anew with MiXCR; each CDR3 protein has one entry. The table includes over 450,000 distinct CDR3 sequences, around 12% detected once. As regards this clonotype: Its cognate antigen is unknown. Germline is not matched at one junction end, which may reflect a read error.

Time point meaning: newly diagnosed GD, antithyroid drugs for less than 3 months. The TCR library was prepared using RNA isolated from PBMCs. These data also formed part of another study, on T cells in Graves' hyperthyroidism and ophthalmopathy. That work states: Lactation, pregnancy, other autoimmune disease or uncontrolled infection led to exclusion of patients. Initially, a first-round RT-PCR of the TCR CDR3 employed the HTBI primer set. Most thyroid clonotypes with frequency above 0.001 were detected in blood.

The TCR originated in a woman younger than 45 with Graves disease. The material was peripheral blood mononuclear cells (PBMCs), obtained at new diagnosis, from a patient treated with antithyroid drugs. The rearrangement uses TRBV28 and TRBJ2-2; 10 nucleotides match TRBD2. The chain's CDR3 is CASRALAGALGFSF. Here the CDR3 DNA reads TGTGCCAGCAGGGCCCTAGCGGGAGCCCTCGGTTTTTCTTTT.